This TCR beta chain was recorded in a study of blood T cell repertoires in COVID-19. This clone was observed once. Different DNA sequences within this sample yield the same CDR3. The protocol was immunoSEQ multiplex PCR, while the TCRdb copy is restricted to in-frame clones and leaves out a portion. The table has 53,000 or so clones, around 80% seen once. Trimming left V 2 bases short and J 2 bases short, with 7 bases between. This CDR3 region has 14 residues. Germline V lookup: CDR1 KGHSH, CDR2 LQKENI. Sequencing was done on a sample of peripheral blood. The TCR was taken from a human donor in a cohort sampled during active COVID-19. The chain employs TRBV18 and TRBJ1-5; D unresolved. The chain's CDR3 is CASSPTGGNQPQHF. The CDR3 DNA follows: TGTGCCAGCTCACCAACGGGAGGCAATCAGCCCCAGCATTTT.